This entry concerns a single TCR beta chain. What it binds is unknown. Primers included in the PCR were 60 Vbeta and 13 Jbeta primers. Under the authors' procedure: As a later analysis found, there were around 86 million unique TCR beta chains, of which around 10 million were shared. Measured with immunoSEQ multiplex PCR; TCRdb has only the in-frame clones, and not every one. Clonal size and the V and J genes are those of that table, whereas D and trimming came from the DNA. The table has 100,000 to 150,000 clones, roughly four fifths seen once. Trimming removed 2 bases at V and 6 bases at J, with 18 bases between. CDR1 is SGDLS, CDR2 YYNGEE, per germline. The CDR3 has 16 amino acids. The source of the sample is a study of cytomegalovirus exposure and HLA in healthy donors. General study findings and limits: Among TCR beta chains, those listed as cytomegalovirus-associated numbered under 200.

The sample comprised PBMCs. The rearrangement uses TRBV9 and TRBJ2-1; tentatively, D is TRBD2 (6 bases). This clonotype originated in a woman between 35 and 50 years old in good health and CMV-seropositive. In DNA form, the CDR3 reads TGTGCCAGCAGCGTCAGCCTCGGACGGGGACTCAATGAGCAGTTCTTC. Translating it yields CASSVSLGRGLNEQFF.